This T cell receptor (beta chain) is from a study of cytomegalovirus exposure and HLA in healthy donors. Study information: Prior work identified some 120 million unique TCR beta sequences in 150 million to 200 million T cells. Broader study findings: TCR sequences were mostly rare, though some public TCRs occurred in many donors. The later analysis indicated that the majority of CMV-associated TCR beta chains appeared HLA-restricted. Most subjects had HLA-A and HLA-B alleles reportedly predicted accurately by TCR beta sequences.

V shed 2 bases, J shed 4 bases, and the junction held 7 bases outside the gene matches. The germline gives CDR1 MNHEY, CDR2 SVGAGI. The CDR3 extends over 16 amino acids. For this clone: The antigen remains unidentified.

PCR involved 60 Vbeta and 13 Jbeta primers. Clones were sequenced by immunoSEQ multiplex PCR, and TCRdb holds only the in-frame ones, with some missing. The sample records a few hundred thousand clones, 75% being singletons. The TCR sequence derives from a young woman in good health and CMV-seronegative. The chain links TRBV6-5 to TRBJ2-2; 7 bases map to TRBD2. The specimen was PBMCs. CDR3 amino acids: CASSYLAEVGTGELFF. The CDR3 nucleotides read TGTGCCAGCAGTTACCTAGCGGAGGTGGGCACCGGGGAGCTGTTTTTT.